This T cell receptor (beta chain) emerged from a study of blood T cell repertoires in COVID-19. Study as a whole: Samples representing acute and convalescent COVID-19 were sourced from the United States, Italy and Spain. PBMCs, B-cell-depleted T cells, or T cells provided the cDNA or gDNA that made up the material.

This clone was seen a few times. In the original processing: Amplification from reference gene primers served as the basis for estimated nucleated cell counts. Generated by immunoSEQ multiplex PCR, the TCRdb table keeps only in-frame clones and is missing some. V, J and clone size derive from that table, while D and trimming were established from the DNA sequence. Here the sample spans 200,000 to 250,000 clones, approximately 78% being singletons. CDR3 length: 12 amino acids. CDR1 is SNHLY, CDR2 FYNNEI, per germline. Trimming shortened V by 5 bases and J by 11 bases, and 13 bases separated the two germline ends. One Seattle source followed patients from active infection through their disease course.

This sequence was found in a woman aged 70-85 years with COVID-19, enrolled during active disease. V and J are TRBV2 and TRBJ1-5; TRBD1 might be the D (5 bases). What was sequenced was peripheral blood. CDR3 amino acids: CASSPGIEAQHF. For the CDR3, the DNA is TGTGCCAGCAGTCCAGGGATCGAGGCCCAGCATTTT.